The rows below give T cell receptor beta chains drawn from one sample of a study of shared clonotypes between healthy human individuals. Repertoires were generated with immunoSEQ multiplex PCR, while TCRdb's copy carries only in-frame clones and drops some. In the table there are around 2.1 million clones, approximately 96% of which are singletons. Input material: naive CD4+ T cells sorted from blood. All receptors derive from a man aged 18-30 years in good health. CDR3s include the opening cysteine and the closing phenylalanine or tryptophan. The D gene is left open where the match is weak. Clone sizes are given selectively: once, few, many, or a class where the clone is expanded.

-,TRBJ2-7,-,TRBV5-1,CASSLSGYEQYF,TGCGCCAGCAGCCTCAGCGGATACGAGCAGTACTTC
-,TRBJ2-3,-,TRBV10-2,CASSEGQGTTDTQYF,TGCGCCAGCAGTGAAGGGCAGGGGACCACAGATACGCAGTATTTT
-,TRBJ1-5,-,TRBV18,CASSPGLDQPQHF,TGTGCCAGCTCACCAGGGCTCGATCAGCCCCAGCATTTT
-,TRBJ1-2,-,TRBV30,CAWSVRGYLYGYTF,TGTGCCTGGAGTGTAAGGGGATACCTCTATGGCTACACCTTC
-,TRBJ2-7,-,TRBV28,CASSFGDSRYEQYF,TGTGCCAGCAGTTTCGGAGATTCTCGCTACGAGCAGTACTTC
-,TRBJ2-7,TRBD1,TRBV6-6,CASSYSGTGGYEQYF,TGTGCCAGCAGTTACTCCGGGACAGGGGGATACGAGCAGTACTTC
-,TRBJ1-1,-,TRBV6-5,CASRQRLANTEAFF,TGTGCCAGCAGACAGCGGCTGGCTAACACTGAAGCTTTCTTT
-,TRBJ2-5,TRBD2,TRBV7-7,CASSLQGRGGETQYF,TGTGCTAGCAGCTTACAGGGTCGGGGGGGCGAGACCCAGTACTTC
few,TRBJ1-2,-,TRBV6-6,CASRDWDGFYGYTF,TGTGCCAGCAGAGACTGGGACGGCTTCTATGGCTACACCTTC
-,TRBJ2-7,-,TRBV5-1,CASSLTGNAAYEQYF,TGCGCCAGCAGCTTGACGGGCAATGCAGCCTACGAGCAGTACTTC
once,TRBJ1-3,TRBD1,TRBV11-3,CASSPGTGSGNTIYF,TGTGCCAGCAGCCCAGGGACAGGGTCTGGAAACACCATATATTTT
-,TRBJ2-1,-,TRBV7-9,CASSLPLVYNEQFF,TGTGCCAGCAGCTTGCCCCTCGTATACAATGAGCAGTTCTTC
-,TRBJ2-1,TRBD1,TRBV29-1,CSVEGQGARNEQFF,TGCAGCGTTGAGGGACAGGGGGCAAGGAATGAGCAGTTCTTC
-,TRBJ2-2,-,TRBV28,CASSRAQGGTGELFF,TGTGCCAGCAGTAGGGCGCAGGGAGGAACCGGGGAGCTGTTTTTT
once,TRBJ2-5,-,TRBV11-2,CASSSYRGREETQYF,TGTGCCAGCAGCTCTTATAGGGGCAGGGAAGAGACCCAGTACTTC
-,TRBJ2-3,-,TRBV11-3,CASSLGSGTDTQYF,TGTGCCAGCAGCTTAGGTTCCGGGACAGATACGCAGTATTTT
-,TRBJ2-5,-,TRBV5-6,CASSLWVGGETQYF,TGTGCCAGCAGTTTATGGGTTGGGGGCGAGACCCAGTACTTC
once,TRBJ2-3,-,TRBV5-1,CASSWAGGRNTDTQYF,TGCGCCAGCAGCTGGGCAGGTGGGAGGAACACAGATACGCAGTATTTT
-,TRBJ2-1,TRBD2,TRBV14,CASSPSGRAWFEQFF,TGTGCCAGCAGCCCTAGCGGGAGGGCCTGGTTTGAGCAGTTCTTC
-,TRBJ1-1,TRBD1,TRBV18,CASSVGTGMTEAFF,TGTGCCAGCTCGGTCGGGACAGGGATGACTGAAGCTTTCTTT
-,TRBJ1-2,-,TRBV5-4,CASSPDGNYGYTF,TGTGCCAGCAGCCCCGACGGGAACTATGGCTACACCTTC
-,TRBJ1-1,-,TRBV5-4,CASPGGDSRENTEAFF,TGTGCCAGCCCTGGCGGGGATTCCCGGGAGAACACTGAAGCTTTCTTT
-,TRBJ2-5,-,TRBV7-9,CASSLGIRSETQYF,TGTGCCAGCAGCTTAGGGATCAGGTCGGAGACCCAGTACTTC
-,TRBJ2-2,-,TRBV7-2,CASRGTRLSRWELFF,TGTGCCAGCCGAGGGACCCGGTTATCCCGGTGGGAGCTGTTTTTT
-,TRBJ2-2,-,TRBV30,CAWSLGLGATGELFF,TGTGCCTGGAGCCTTGGACTGGGGGCCACCGGGGAGCTGTTTTTT
-,TRBJ1-5,-,TRBV30,CAWDGGGNQPQHF,TGTGCCTGGGACGGGGGCGGCAATCAGCCCCAGCATTTT
-,TRBJ2-5,TRBD2,TRBV11-3,CASSLGVAGGEETQYF,TGTGCCAGCAGCTTAGGGGTAGCGGGAGGGGAAGAGACCCAGTACTTC
-,TRBJ2-7,TRBD1,TRBV5-6,CASSRDRAYEQYF,TGTGCCAGCAGCAGGGACAGAGCCTACGAGCAGTACTTC
-,TRBJ2-2,TRBD1,TRBV28,CASSFRTGGSPGELFF,TGTGCCAGCAGTTTCAGGACAGGGGGCTCTCCCGGGGAGCTGTTTTTT
-,TRBJ2-7,-,TRBV5-3,CARSTGACHEQYF,TGTGCCAGAAGCACCGGGGCCTGCCACGAGCAGTACTTC
-,TRBJ2-1,TRBD1,TRBV19,CATEDRGVYNEQFF,TGTGCCACCGAGGACAGGGGAGTCTACAATGAGCAGTTCTTC
-,TRBJ2-1,TRBD2,TRBV7-2,CASSSGLAGVGKQFF,TGTGCCAGCAGCTCCGGACTAGCGGGAGTGGGCAAGCAGTTCTTC
-,TRBJ2-5,TRBD2,TRBV28,CASKSSGGQETQYF,TGTGCCAGCAAATCTAGCGGGGGACAAGAGACCCAGTACTTC